Each of the 32 T cell receptor beta chains below was sequenced from the same sample in a study of lymphopenia after photon versus proton radiotherapy. Generated by immunoSEQ multiplex PCR, the TCRdb table keeps only in-frame clones and is missing some. The profile covers fewer than 25,000 clones, with roughly 89% appearing a single time and over 8.5% taken by the ten largest. This specimen consisted of peripheral blood, obtained from a patient treated with proton-based radiotherapy. The origin of the receptors is a man older than 75 with esophageal cancer.

The CDR3, as DNA: TGTGCCAGCAGCGTAGCGCCAACTAGCCCTGGTTGGGAGCAGTACTTC. Translation: CASSVAPTSPGWEQYF. The V call is TRBV9, the J call TRBJ2-5; the D gene is possibly TRBD2 (6 bases). The CDR3 length is 16 residues. Germline assignment: CDR1 SGDLS and CDR2 YYNGEE. V lost 0 bases to trimming and J lost 11 bases, with 23 bases between them.

A few counts support this clone. The rearrangement uses TRBV9 and TRBJ2-7, with 9 bases lining up with TRBD2. The V segment lost 0 bases and the J segment 3 bases; nucleotides outside the gene matches: 10. Germline lookup yields CDR1 SGDLS and CDR2 YYNGEE. The CDR3 runs to 17 residues. CDR3 nucleotides: TGTGCCAGCAGCGTAGCGAGTGGGGCTAGCGGGAACTACGAGCAGTACTTC. Translated, it gives CASSVASGASGNYEQYF.

This rearrangement joins TRBV29-1 to TRBJ2-7, with TRBD1 identical over 12 bases. J gave up 5 bases and V 7 bases, and 6 bases lay outside the gene matches. Germline V CDR1 and CDR2: SQVTM, ANQGSEA. The CDR3 sequence is 13 residues long. Here the CDR3 reads CSGGQGASNEQYF. The CDR3 DNA reads TGCAGCGGGGGACAGGGGGCCTCGAACGAGCAGTACTTC.

This clone showed up just once. The rearrangement joins TRBV6-5 to TRBJ1-2; 9 positions agree with TRBD1. The CDR3 length is 14 residues. Trimming removed 0 bases from V and 4 bases from J; junction bases left unmatched: 0. Germline V lookup: CDR1 MNHEY, CDR2 SVGAGI. The CDR3 nucleotides are TGTGCCAGCAGTTACTCGGGACAGGGCTATGGCTACACCTTC. Protein product: CASSYSGQGYGYTF.

The chain employs TRBV27 and TRBJ2-7, with TRBD1 identical over 9 bases. CDR3 size: 15 residues. V was clipped by 8 bases and J by 1 base; unmatched bases: 9. The germline gives CDR1 MNHEY, CDR2 SMNVEV (reference sequence). The chain's CDR3 is CASALDGTGSYEQYF. The CDR3 DNA is TGTGCCAGCGCACTAGATGGGACAGGGTCCTACGAGCAGTACTTC.

The V gene is TRBV19, the J gene TRBJ2-7, with 8 nucleotides matching TRBD1. Trimming removed 6 bases from V and 2 bases from J; junction bases left unmatched: 9. CDR1 is LNHDA and CDR2 is SQIVND in the germline V gene (reference sequence). The CDR3 has 15 amino acids. CDR3 loop: CASSLGRGPTYEQYF. CDR3 DNA: TGTGCCAGTAGCCTGGGCAGGGGGCCCACCTACGAGCAGTACTTC.

This clone was observed a single time. The CDR3 loop reads CASSFSSGSPYEQYF. CDR3 nucleotide sequence: TGTGCCAGCAGCTTCTCTAGCGGGAGTCCCTACGAGCAGTACTTC. The V gene is TRBV7-2, the J gene TRBJ2-7, with TRBD2 identical over 10 bases. Losses at the gene ends were 3 bases for V and 2 bases for J; bases not matched to a gene: 4. The CDR3 sequence is 15 residues long. Germline V gene data show CDR1 as SGHTA and CDR2 as FQGNSA.

The rearrangement links TRBV30 to TRBJ1-4; maybe TRBD1 (6 bases). The CDR3 extends over 13 amino acids. V lost 2 bases and J lost 8, with 12 bases in between. The germline gives CDR1 GTSNPN, CDR2 SVGIG (reference sequence). The DNA of the CDR3 is TGTGCCTGGAGTCGAGGGGGGCAAGAAAAACTGTTTTTT. Protein sequence: CAWSRGGQEKLFF.

The chain combines TRBV5-1 with TRBJ2-3, with a tentative D call TRBD1 (6 bases). There are 18 residues in the CDR3. The V end was cut by 2 bases, the J end by 0 bases, with 19 bases between. Germline V gene lookup returns CDR1 SGHRS and CDR2 YFSETQ. CDR3 nucleotide sequence: TGCGCCAGCAGCTTCTTACCCTCACAGGGTATTAGCACAGATACGCAGTATTTT. Translation gives CASSFLPSQGISTDTQYF.

The chain employs TRBV27 and TRBJ2-3, with D possibly TRBD1 on 5 matching bases. CDR3 length: 15 amino acids. Between the trimmed V and J ends, which lost 1 base and 5 bases, there was a span of 13 bases. The V gene's germline CDR1 is MNHEY and CDR2 SMNVEV (reference sequence). The CDR3, as DNA: TGTGCCAGCAGTTTATGGTACCTGGGGCAAGATACGCAGTATTTT. Its protein is CASSLWYLGQDTQYF.

V usage is TRBV6-6 and J usage is TRBJ2-1; 12 bases agree with TRBD2. The germline gives CDR1 MNHNY, CDR2 SVGAGI (reference sequence). The CDR3 totals 16 residues. V shed 2 bases and J 7 bases; nucleotides not matched to a gene: 6. CDR3 protein: CASSYTTSGGGNEQFF. The DNA of the CDR3 is TGTGCCAGCAGTTACACGACTAGCGGGGGTGGGAATGAGCAGTTCTTC.

The chain has TRBV4-3 and TRBJ2-5, with D perhaps matching TRBD2 (5 bases). The end of the DNA aligns better with TRBJ2-7, so the J call may be wrong. The CDR3 extends over 16 amino acids. Germline V gene sequence: CDR1 LGHNA, CDR2 YSLEER. CDR3 sequence reads: CASSQDAAGLLYEQYF. In nucleotides, the CDR3 is TGCGCCAGCAGCCAAGATGCTGCAGGACTGTTATACGAGCAGTACTTC.

This sequence joins TRBV5-6 and TRBJ2-5; 12 bases match TRBD1. This CDR3 comprises 15 residues. Germline V gene lookup returns CDR1 SGHDT and CDR2 YYEEEE. With 4 bases clipped from V and 5 bases from J, the junction kept 6 bases outside the gene matches. CDR3 sequence: CASSLGQGAWETQYF. The CDR3 nucleotides are TGTGCCAGCAGCCTGGGACAGGGGGCTTGGGAGACCCAGTACTTC. Complete variable domain (other parts from reference TRBV5-6 and TRBJ2-5): DAGVTQSPTHLIKTRGQQVTLRCSPKSGHDTVSWYQQALGQGPQFIFQYYEEEERQRGNFPDRFSGHQFPNYSSELNVNALLLGDSALYLCASSLGQGAWETQYFGPGTRLLVL.

Only one count was recorded for this clone. J is TRBJ2-7 and V is TRBV7-2; D may be TRBD2 (6 bases). V gave up 1 base and J gave up 1 base, with 14 bases separating them. The V gene's germline CDR1 is SGHTA and CDR2 FQGNSA. The CDR3 extends over 16 amino acids. The CDR3 here is CASSLVFAGTSYEQYF. CDR3 nucleotides: TGTGCCAGCAGCTTAGTCTTTGCCGGGACTTCCTACGAGCAGTACTTC.

V gene TRBV7-3 combines with J gene TRBJ2-3; 8 bases map to TRBD2. The J segment lost 2 bases and the V segment lost 3 bases, leaving 7 bases of the junction unmatched. From germline, CDR1 is SGHTA and CDR2 FQGTGA. The CDR3 totals 16 residues. Here the CDR3 reads CASSLGRGAPTDTQYF. The CDR3 bases are TGTGCCAGCAGCTTGGGGCGGGGGGCCCCCACAGATACGCAGTATTTT.

This clone was counted only a few times. This chain links TRBV19 with TRBJ2-7, with 10 bases fitting TRBD2. Germline CDR1 LNHDA, CDR2 SQIVND (reference sequence). J was trimmed by 1 base and V by 6 bases; bases with no gene match: 6. This CDR3 is built from 15 residues. The CDR3 reads CASSHQRGGSYEQYF. The CDR3 DNA reads as TGTGCCAGTAGCCACCAGCGGGGGGGATCCTACGAGCAGTACTTC.

The chain recombines TRBV29-1 with TRBJ2-5; TRBD2 matches at 14 bases. The germline gives CDR1 SQVTM, CDR2 ANQGSEA. The CDR3 is 16 amino acids. V lost 6 bases, J lost 5 bases, and 11 bases stayed unmatched. This CDR3 is CSVPGTSGSLGETQYF. CDR3 DNA: TGCAGCGTCCCCGGGACTAGCGGGAGTCTGGGGGAGACCCAGTACTTC.

The chain uses TRBV2 and TRBJ2-3, with a possible D match to TRBD2 (5 bases). Germline CDR1 reads SNHLY; CDR2 reads FYNNEI. Trimming pared 3 bases from V and 10 bases from J, leaving 11 bases between. CDR3 length equals 12 residues. The CDR3 region has the DNA TGTGCCAGCAGTGAGACGGGGATTCCGCAGTATTTT. Protein product: CASSETGIPQYF.

This chain uses TRBV7-2 with TRBJ2-1, with 7 bases lining up with TRBD2. CDR1 SGHTA and CDR2 FQGNSA come from the germline V gene. The CDR3 loop spans 14 amino acids. With V trimmed by 1 base and J by 7 bases, 4 bases remained unmatched. The CDR3: CASSLVGGGNEQFF. As DNA, the CDR3 is TGTGCCAGCAGCTTAGTTGGGGGAGGGAATGAGCAGTTCTTC.

The J gene is TRBJ2-5, the V gene TRBV20-1; the D gene is possibly TRBD2 (5 bases). There are 11 residues in the CDR3. Trimming removed 6 bases at V and 1 base at J, with 6 bases between. Germline V gives CDR1 DFQATT, CDR2 SNEGSKA (reference sequence). CDR3 residues: CSAEVQETQYF. For the CDR3, the DNA is TGCAGTGCGGAGGTCCAAGAGACCCAGTACTTC.

The chain joins TRBV15 to TRBJ2-5; TRBD1 might be the D (5 bases). The closer fit of TRBJ2-7 to the DNA end suggests the J call may be wrong. The germline gives CDR1 LNHNV, CDR2 YYDKDF (reference sequence). The CDR3 sequence is 13 residues long. CDR3 DNA sequence: TGTGCCACCAGCCGCACAGGTCTCCACGAGCAGTACTTC. It translates to CATSRTGLHEQYF.

V and J are TRBV5-1 and TRBJ2-5; D call uncertain. Germline V gives CDR1 SGHRS, CDR2 YFSETQ. The CDR3 totals 13 residues. The ends were cut back, 2 bases at V and 1 base at J, with 6 bases in the middle. The CDR3 sequence is CASSFVPQETQYF. The CDR3 DNA sequence: TGCGCCAGCAGCTTCGTACCCCAAGAGACCCAGTACTTC.

The chain employs TRBV6-6 and TRBJ2-5; no firm D call. V shed 6 bases and J shed 2 bases, with 10 bases lying between them. This CDR3 comprises 13 residues. Germline CDR1 MNHNY, CDR2 SVGAGI (reference sequence). The CDR3 DNA is TGTGCCAGCAGGACGCCGGAGCAAGAGACCCAGTACTTC. It translates to CASRTPEQETQYF.

The V and J genes are TRBV6-6 and TRBJ2-5; D call uncertain. In germline, CDR1 is MNHNY, CDR2 SVGAGI (reference sequence). The length of the CDR3 is 16 residues. V was shortened by 4 bases and J by 1 base, with 16 bases between the two germline ends. DNA of the CDR3: TGTGCCAGCAGTTCCTCTTTCGGGCCGGCCCAAGAGACCCAGTACTTC. Protein sequence: CASSSSFGPAQETQYF.

The chain carries TRBV7-9 and TRBJ1-3; TRBD1 matches 8 bases. The V gene's germline CDR1 is SEHNR and CDR2 FQNEAQ (reference sequence). The V and J ends lost 5 bases and 2 bases, in that order; junction bases with no gene match: 5. This CDR3 spans 15 amino acids. This CDR3 reads CASSTYRGAGNTIYF. The CDR3 region has the DNA TGTGCCAGCAGCACCTACAGGGGGGCTGGAAACACCATATATTTT.

V gene TRBV7-3 combines with J gene TRBJ1-1; tentative D call: TRBD1 (5 bases). The V gene lost 0 bases and the J gene lost 6 bases, with 8 bases spanning the gap. The germline V gene encodes CDR1 SGHTA and CDR2 FQGTGA. The CDR3 sequence is 13 residues long. The CDR3 DNA reads TGTGCCAGCAGCTTAACCACGGGGCCTGAAGCTTTCTTT. This translates into CASSLTTGPEAFF.

The chain is built from TRBV29-1 and TRBJ2-3; D gene uncertain. CDR1 and CDR2 (germline): SQVTM, ANQGSEA. The CDR3 has 13 amino acids. V was trimmed by 7 bases and J by 6 bases, leaving 17 bases between them. Written as DNA, the CDR3 is TGCAGCGCCCCGGGCTCCGTGGACGATACGCAGTATTTT. Its translation: CSAPGSVDDTQYF.

J is TRBJ1-1 and V is TRBV19; D is uncertain. Trimming stripped 0 bases from V and 1 base from J, with 9 bases between. This CDR3 contains 15 residues. Per the germline V gene, CDR1 is LNHDA and CDR2 is SQIVND (reference sequence). The chain's CDR3 is CASSIDPRWNTEAFF. The CDR3 DNA reads TGTGCCAGTAGTATAGACCCTCGATGGAACACTGAAGCTTTCTTT.

V usage is TRBV9 and J usage is TRBJ1-2; D remains ambiguous. CDR3 size: 14 residues. V lost 0 bases and J lost 6, with 12 bases in between. Germline assignment: CDR1 SGDLS and CDR2 YYNGEE. CDR3 coding DNA: TGTGCCAGCAGCGTAGGGTCGGGAGGAGATGGCTACACCTTC. It codes for CASSVGSGGDGYTF.

The CDR3 DNA reads TGTGCCAGCAGCGTAAGCGGAAGCGGGGGGGCCGGAGATACGCAGTATTTT. Its translation: CASSVSGSGGAGDTQYF. The rearrangement links TRBV9 to TRBJ2-3, with 10 bases aligning to TRBD2. The germline CDR1 and CDR2 sequences are SGDLS and YYNGEE. This CDR3 contains 17 residues. V lost 1 base to trimming and J lost 5 bases; unmatched junction nucleotides: 10.

This clone is a singleton in its sample. The genes are TRBV12-5 and TRBJ1-4; D call uncertain. The CDR3 length is 12 residues. V lost 6 bases to trimming and J lost 0 bases, with 2 bases between them. Germline-derived CDR1 and CDR2 are LGHNT and FRNRAP. CDR3 bases: TGTGCTAGTGGCGCAACTAATGAAAAACTGTTTTTT. Protein: CASGATNEKLFF.

The CDR3 nucleotides are TGTGCCAGCAGCCCGGACAGGGGGTTCTACAATGAGCAGTTCTTC. Its translation is CASSPDRGFYNEQFF. The chain couples TRBV11-2 to TRBJ2-1, with TRBD1 matching over 10 bases. After removal of 5 bases from V and 3 bases from J, the junction contained 4 bases not matched to a gene. The CDR3 sequence is 15 residues long. Germline lookup yields CDR1 SGHAT and CDR2 FQNNGV.